This T cell receptor (beta chain) is from a study of T cells in localized non-small cell lung cancer. This CDR3 spans 16 amino acids. Trimming removed 1 base from V and 2 bases from J; junction bases left unmatched: 6. Germline V gene lookup returns CDR1 SGHTA and CDR2 FQGTGA. Using immunoSEQ multiplex PCR, the repertoire was profiled, and TCRdb retains in-frame clones only, with some absent. The table shows 65,000 or so clones, with roughly 80% occurring only once. Comments on this clone: As yet, its antigen is unknown.

Study-level points and caveats: An association was observed between higher blood T cell density and longer overall survival. Adjacent lung exhibited a median of approximately 50 among the 100 most abundant tumor clones. Because sequencing included only one region (of the tumor), heterogeneity remains possible. The highest T cell clonality was in uninvolved adjacent lung, above tumor.

This clonotype originated in a man aged 35-75 years with stage II lung adenocarcinoma. The sample consisted of PBMCs, taken before any cancer treatment. V gene TRBV7-3 combines with J gene TRBJ2-7; 9 nucleotides align to TRBD1. The CDR3 sequence: CASSLKGQGRTYEQYF. Here the CDR3 DNA reads TGTGCCAGCAGCTTAAAAGGACAGGGGCGGACCTACGAGCAGTACTTC. The full variable domain, completed using reference TRBV7-3 and TRBJ2-7, is GAGVSQTPSNKVTEKGKYVELRCDPISGHTALYWYRQSLGQGPEFLIYFQGTGAADDSGLPNDRFFAVRPEGSVSTLKIQRTERGDSAVYLCASSLKGQGRTYEQYFGPGTRLTVT.